These 31 T cell receptor beta chains were all obtained from the same sample, sequenced in a study of cytomegalovirus exposure and HLA in healthy donors. This PCR relied on a set of 60 Vbeta primers and 13 Jbeta primers. Measured with immunoSEQ multiplex PCR; TCRdb has only the in-frame clones, and not every one. The sample shows some 130,000 clones, approximately 83% of them seen only once. The sample taken for sequencing was PBMCs. These receptors were obtained from a girl aged 2-9 years in good health and CMV-seronegative.

This rearrangement joins TRBV11-3 to TRBJ2-1; 16 bases align to TRBD2. The germline V gene has CDR1 SGHNT and CDR2 YENEEA. The length of the CDR3 is 15 residues. The V gene end was trimmed by 5 bases and the J gene end by 14 bases; junction bases not matched to a gene: 9. The CDR3 DNA follows: TGTGCCAGCAGCCCTTCGGGACTAGCGGGAGGGCCTAAGTTCTTC. Protein sequence: CASSPSGLAGGPKFF.

The V call is TRBV5-6, the J call TRBJ1-3, with D unresolved. CDR1 and CDR2 (germline): SGHDT, YYEEEE. The CDR3 covers 14 residues. V was cut by 2 bases and J by 2 bases, with 8 bases left in between. CDR3 sequence: CASSFPGTGNTIYF. In DNA, the CDR3 is TGTGCCAGCAGCTTCCCAGGAACTGGAAACACCATATATTTT. Drawing the rest from reference TRBV5-6 and TRBJ1-3, the complete variable domain is DAGVTQSPTHLIKTRGQQVTLRCSPKSGHDTVSWYQQALGQGPQFIFQYYEEEERQRGNFPDRFSGHQFPNYSSELNVNALLLGDSALYLCASSFPGTGNTIYFGEGSWLTVV.

The J gene is TRBJ2-7, the V gene TRBV6-7; 8 bases line up with TRBD1. TRBV6-7 belongs to the ORF category, with a function that is uncertain. The CDR3 sequence is 21 residues long. With V trimmed by 0 bases and J by 5 bases, 24 bases remained unmatched. For the CDR3, the DNA is TGTGCCAGCAGTTACTCTGAACTCAGGACAGGGCTACCTGGGAGTGCCCACGAGCAGTACTTC. As protein: CASSYSELRTGLPGSAHEQYF.

This clone appeared a single time. CDR3 residues: CASSQLASGTDTQYF. In nucleotides, the CDR3 is TGTGCCAGCAGCCAACTAGCGTCGGGCACAGATACGCAGTATTTT. The J gene is TRBJ2-3, the V gene TRBV11-2; 7 nucleotides line up with TRBD2. The germline gives CDR1 SGHAT, CDR2 FQNNGV. This CDR3 spans 15 amino acids. V lost 5 bases and J lost 1; bases outside the gene matches: 6.

This rearrangement joins TRBV5-4 to TRBJ2-1; 9 bases map to TRBD2. CDR1 is SGHNT and CDR2 is YYREEE in the germline V gene (reference sequence). J gave up 9 bases and V 1 base, and 8 bases lay outside the gene matches. The CDR3 loop spans 15 amino acids. The CDR3 loop reads CASSLRRGGRGEQFF. In DNA, the CDR3 is TGTGCCAGCAGCTTGAGGCGGGGGGGCCGGGGTGAGCAGTTCTTC.

V gene TRBV7-8 combines with J gene TRBJ1-4, with 9 bases that match TRBD1. V was clipped by 2 bases and J by 6 bases; unmatched bases: 4. The CDR3 has 15 residues. The germline CDR1 and CDR2 sequences are SGHVS and FQNEAQ. CDR3 loop: CASSLLGDRDEKLFF. Here the CDR3 DNA reads TGTGCCAGCAGCTTATTAGGGGACAGGGATGAAAAACTGTTTTTT. Together with reference TRBV7-8 and TRBJ1-4, the CDR3 gives the full variable domain: GAGVSQSPRYKVAKRGQDVALRCDPISGHVSLFWYQQALGQGPEFLTYFQNEAQLDKSGLPSDRFFAERPEGSVSTLKIQRTQQEDSAVYLCASSLLGDRDEKLFFGSGTQLSVL.

CDR3 in DNA: TGTGCCTGGATTAGGATGGTTGGGGCTTTCAACGAGCAGTACTTC. This gives the protein CAWIRMVGAFNEQYF. J is TRBJ2-7 and V is TRBV30; perhaps TRBD1 as D (5 bases). V was shortened by 4 bases and J by 5 bases, with 21 bases between the two germline ends. The germline V gene encodes CDR1 GTSNPN and CDR2 SVGIG (reference sequence). The CDR3 runs 15 residues.

The rearrangement links TRBV27 to TRBJ1-1; 7 bases align to TRBD1. Germline CDR1 reads MNHEY; CDR2 reads SMNVEV (reference sequence). Germline trimming cut 5 bases from V and 5 bases from J; bases unmatched to any gene: 8. The CDR3 loop spans 14 amino acids. The CDR3 region has the DNA TGTGCCAGCAGTCCACGACAGGGACGGACTGAAGCTTTCTTT. Its protein is CASSPRQGRTEAFF.

A single count supports this clone. The chain is built from TRBV30 and TRBJ1-2; D unclear. The V gene's germline CDR1 is GTSNPN and CDR2 SVGIG (reference sequence). This CDR3 spans 14 amino acids. Trimming pared 0 bases from V and 4 bases from J, leaving 12 bases between. The DNA for the CDR3 is TGTGCCTGGAGTGTACCGGGAATGATCTATGGCTACACCTTC. This gives the protein CAWSVPGMIYGYTF.

This chain joins TRBV19 and TRBJ2-1; TRBD2 matches at 10 bases. The CDR3 totals 20 residues. Looked up from germline, CDR1 is LNHDA and CDR2 is SQIVND (reference sequence). V lost 3 bases, J lost 4 bases, and 18 bases stayed unmatched. CDR3 loop: CASSIVGLAVTIPSYNEQFF. The CDR3 DNA follows: TGTGCCAGTAGTATTGTAGGACTAGCGGTAACAATTCCTTCTTACAATGAGCAGTTCTTC.

The chain joins TRBV6-1 to TRBJ1-1; D possibly corresponds to TRBD1 (6 bases). Trimming pared 3 bases from V and 0 bases from J, leaving 8 bases between. Germline V lookup: CDR1 MNHNS, CDR2 SASEGT. CDR3 length: 14 amino acids. CDR3: CASSEQGMNTEAFF. Written as DNA, the CDR3 is TGTGCCAGCAGTGAGCAGGGGATGAACACTGAAGCTTTCTTT.

CDR3 DNA: TGCGCCAGCAGTCAAGTTCGTCCCGGGACAGGGGGCGAGGCCAAAAACATTCAGTACTTC. Translated: CASSQVRPGTGGEAKNIQYF. The rearrangement uses TRBV23-1 and TRBJ2-4, with 12 positions matching TRBD1. TRBV23-1 is annotated as an ORF whose role is uncertain. Trimming took 2 bases from V and 1 from J; bases not matched to a gene: 12. The CDR3 totals 20 residues.

The V call is TRBV18, the J call TRBJ2-7; a weak D match, TRBD1 (6 bases). From germline, CDR1 is KGHSH and CDR2 LQKENI. V gave up 2 bases and J gave up 2 bases, with 10 bases separating them. The CDR3 runs 14 residues. CDR3 region: CASSPVQGPYEQYF. DNA for the CDR3: TGTGCCAGCTCACCAGTCCAGGGGCCCTACGAGCAGTACTTC.

This sequence joins TRBV28 and TRBJ1-6, with a possible D match to TRBD1 (6 bases). Germline loops: CDR1 MDHEN, CDR2 SYDVKM. V lost 3 bases, J lost 8 bases, and 17 bases lay in between. The CDR3 extends over 16 amino acids. CDR3 region: CASSFPITGKDSPLHF. The CDR3 DNA reads TGTGCCAGCAGTTTCCCCATCACAGGGAAGGATTCACCCCTCCACTTT. The full variable domain, with the rest looked up from reference TRBV28 and TRBJ1-6, is DVKVTQSSRYLVKRTGEKVFLECVQDMDHENMFWYRQDPGLGLRLIYFSYDVKMKEKGDIPEGYSVSREKKERFSLILESASTNQTSMYLCASSFPITGKDSPLHFGNGTRLTVT.

The chain joins TRBV11-2 to TRBJ2-2, with 15 bases that match TRBD2. The CDR3 length is 18 residues. The trim removed 1 base at V and 4 bases at J, leaving 4 bases unmatched. Per germline, CDR1 SGHAT and CDR2 FQNNGV. CDR3 DNA sequence: TGTGCCAGCAGCTTAGTGGGACTAGCGGGAGGACTCACCGGGGAGCTGTTTTTT. This translates into CASSLVGLAGGLTGELFF.

The J gene is TRBJ2-2, the V gene TRBV9; 10 nucleotides line up with TRBD2. The CDR3 runs to 17 residues. CDR1 SGDLS and CDR2 YYNGEE come from the germline V gene. The V and J ends lost 0 bases and 0 bases, in that order; junction bases with no gene match: 2. DNA for the CDR3: TGTGCCAGCAGCGTAGTAACTAGCGGGACGAACACCGGGGAGCTGTTTTTT. Translation: CASSVVTSGTNTGELFF.

V gene TRBV18 combines with J gene TRBJ2-7, with D perhaps TRBD2 (5 bases). The CDR3 is 14 residues long. Germline lookup yields CDR1 KGHSH and CDR2 LQKENI. Trimming removed 0 bases from V and 1 base from J, with 7 bases in between. The CDR3 is CASSPPGLSYEQYF. The DNA of the CDR3 is TGTGCCAGCTCACCACCCGGACTTTCCTACGAGCAGTACTTC.

The J gene is TRBJ2-7, the V gene TRBV5-1; 8 bases align to TRBD2. CDR1 is SGHRS, CDR2 YFSETQ, per germline. The CDR3 totals 16 residues. The ends lost 4 bases at V and 7 bases at J; junction bases unmatched: 16. The CDR3, as DNA: TGCGCCAGCAGCCCCGGACTAGCACCCAACTTACGGGAGCAGTACTTC. This encodes CASSPGLAPNLREQYF.

The rearrangement uses TRBV27 and TRBJ2-7; unclear D gene. Trimming left V 6 bases short and J 0 bases short, with 9 bases between. Germline V gives CDR1 MNHEY, CDR2 SMNVEV (reference sequence). This CDR3 is built from 13 residues. CDR3 sequence: CASSYSLSYEQYF. The CDR3 nucleotides read TGTGCCAGCAGCTACAGCCTCTCCTACGAGCAGTACTTC.

In DNA, the CDR3 is TGTGCCAGCAGCTTATATACCGGGGAGCTGTTTTTT. Its translation is CASSLYTGELFF. The J gene is TRBJ2-2, the V gene TRBV7-2, with unresolved D. CDR3 length: 12 residues. Trimming pared 2 bases from V and 5 bases from J, leaving 3 bases between. Germline-derived CDR1 and CDR2 are SGHTA and FQGNSA.

This rearrangement joins TRBV5-8 to TRBJ1-1; 7 nucleotides agree with TRBD1. Germline values: CDR1 SGHTS, CDR2 YDEGEE. The CDR3 has 15 residues. After removal of 3 bases from V and 1 base from J, the junction contained 6 bases not matched to a gene. CDR3 in amino acids: CASSYPGQKNTEAFF. CDR3 bases: TGTGCCAGCAGCTATCCGGGACAGAAGAACACTGAAGCTTTCTTT.

This clone appeared once. This chain joins TRBV15 and TRBJ1-2, with D maybe TRBD1 (6 bases). V gave up 3 bases and J gave up 2 bases, with 7 bases separating them. Germline CDR1 LNHNV, CDR2 YYDKDF (reference sequence). This CDR3 comprises 13 residues. CDR3 sequence reads: CATSSRGNYGYTF. The CDR3 DNA is TGTGCCACCAGCAGCAGGGGAAACTATGGCTACACCTTC.

The chain is built from TRBV28 and TRBJ1-4; D possibly corresponds to TRBD1 (6 bases). CDR1 and CDR2 from the germline V gene are MDHEN and SYDVKM. This CDR3 is built from 12 residues. The V end lost 6 bases, the J end lost 8 bases, and 10 bases lay between the germline ends. CDR3 in amino acids: CASRDRYEKLFF. CDR3 nucleotides: TGTGCCAGCAGGGACAGATACGAAAAACTGTTTTTT. Drawing the rest from reference TRBV28 and TRBJ1-4, the complete variable domain is DVKVTQSSRYLVKRTGEKVFLECVQDMDHENMFWYRQDPGLGLRLIYFSYDVKMKEKGDIPEGYSVSREKKERFSLILESASTNQTSMYLCASRDRYEKLFFGSGTQLSVL.

This clone was counted a single time. The genes are TRBV29-1 and TRBJ1-4; D call uncertain. The CDR3 spans 15 residues. V was cut by 4 bases and J by 4 bases, with 16 bases left in between. Germline V gene sequence: CDR1 SQVTM, CDR2 ANQGSEA. The CDR3 reads CSVVGPRGSNEKLFF. CDR3 DNA sequence: TGCAGCGTTGTTGGACCTCGGGGTAGTAATGAAAAACTGTTTTTT.

This clone was observed a handful of times. This chain joins TRBV6-6 and TRBJ2-1, with no clear D. Per the germline V gene, CDR1 is MNHNY and CDR2 is SVGAGI (reference sequence). This CDR3 contains 12 residues. V lost 5 bases and J lost 3, with 5 bases in between. DNA for the CDR3: TGTGCCAGCAGTCCCTACTACAATGAGCAGTTCTTC. This gives the protein CASSPYYNEQFF.

This clone appeared a single time. V is TRBV30 and J is TRBJ1-3; D gene uncertain. Deletions cut 3 bases from V and 1 base from J, with 4 bases between. This CDR3 is built from 12 residues. Per germline, CDR1 GTSNPN and CDR2 SVGIG (reference sequence). CDR3 amino acids: CAWRASGNTIYF. The CDR3 DNA sequence: TGTGCCTGGAGGGCATCTGGAAACACCATATATTTT.

The V call is TRBV9, the J call TRBJ1-3, with D unresolved. Per germline, CDR1 SGDLS and CDR2 YYNGEE. V lost 3 bases to trimming and J lost 2 bases, with 9 bases between them. The CDR3 runs to 14 residues. In nucleotides, the CDR3 is TGTGCCAGCAGCGCGCGAACGGCTGGAAACACCATATATTTT. Encoded protein: CASSARTAGNTIYF.

This chain links TRBV9 with TRBJ2-5; a possible D gene is TRBD2 (6 bases). There are 17 residues in the CDR3. Germline values: CDR1 SGDLS, CDR2 YYNGEE. Trimming removed 0 bases at V and 3 bases at J, with 18 bases between. The CDR3 nucleotides are TGTGCCAGCAGCGTAGGTTGGTCAGGGTGGGGGGAAGAGACCCAGTACTTC. Translation: CASSVGWSGWGEETQYF. Full variable domain (outside the CDR3, taken from reference TRBV9 and TRBJ2-5): DSGVTQTPKHLITATGQRVTLRCSPRSGDLSVYWYQQSLDQGLQFLIQYYNGEERAKGNILERFSAQQFPDLHSELNLSSLELGDSALYFCASSVGWSGWGEETQYFGPGTRLLVL.

The chain has TRBV29-1 and TRBJ2-5, with TRBD2 matching 8 bases. V gave up 4 bases and J gave up 5 bases; unmatched junction bases: 12. The CDR3 covers 15 residues. Germline-derived CDR1 and CDR2 are SQVTM and ANQGSEA. CDR3 in amino acids: CSVAGTSGLDETQYF. The CDR3 bases are TGCAGCGTTGCTGGGACTAGTGGTCTTGACGAGACCCAGTACTTC.

This clone was found once. The rearrangement uses TRBV7-9 and TRBJ1-1; 11 nucleotides match TRBD1. Germline CDR1 and CDR2: SEHNR and FQNEAQ (reference sequence). Losses at the gene ends were 5 bases for V and 6 bases for J; bases not matched to a gene: 8. The CDR3 totals 15 residues. The CDR3 is CASSADRGRESEAFF. CDR3 DNA sequence: TGTGCCAGCAGCGCGGACAGGGGGCGCGAATCTGAAGCTTTCTTT.

The chain couples TRBV7-2 to TRBJ1-1; 7 bases map to TRBD1. With 5 bases clipped from V and 5 bases from J, the junction kept 11 bases outside the gene matches. The CDR3 has 15 residues. CDR1 is SGHTA, CDR2 FQGNSA, per germline. The CDR3: CASSAPHRGSTEAFF. DNA of the CDR3: TGTGCCAGCAGCGCCCCCCACAGGGGTTCTACTGAAGCTTTCTTT.